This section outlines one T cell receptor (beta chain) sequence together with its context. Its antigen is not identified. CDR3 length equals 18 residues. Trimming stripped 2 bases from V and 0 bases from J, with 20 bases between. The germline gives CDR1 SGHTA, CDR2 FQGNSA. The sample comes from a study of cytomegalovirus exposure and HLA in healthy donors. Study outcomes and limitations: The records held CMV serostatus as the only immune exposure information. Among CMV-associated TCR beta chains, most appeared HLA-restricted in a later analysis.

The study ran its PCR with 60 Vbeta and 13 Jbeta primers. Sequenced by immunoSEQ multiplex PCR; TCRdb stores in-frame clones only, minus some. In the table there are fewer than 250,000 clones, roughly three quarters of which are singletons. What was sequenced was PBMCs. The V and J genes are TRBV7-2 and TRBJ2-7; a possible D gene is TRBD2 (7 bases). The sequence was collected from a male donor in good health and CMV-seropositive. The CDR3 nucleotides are TGTGCCAGCAGCTTATCCGGGGGGCAGTATGTAAGCTCCTACGAGCAGTACTTC. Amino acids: CASSLSGGQYVSSYEQYF.